The rows below give T cell receptor beta chains drawn from one sample of a study of T cells in Graves' hyperthyroidism and ophthalmopathy. TCRdb reprocessed the multiplex PCR reads with MiXCR, giving one entry per CDR3 protein. The sample has more than 500,000 distinct CDR3 sequences, 46% seen once. Sequences were obtained from peripheral blood or thyroid tissue (not recorded which). Receptor source: an adult woman with Graves' disease, either hyperthyroidism or ophthalmopathy (not recorded which). The CDR3 runs from the conserved cysteine through the conserved F or W. D genes are given only for firm matches. The size of a clone is reported for some rows only, either as once, few or many, or as a class for expanded clones.

D	size	V	J	DNA	CDR3
.	.	TRBV24-1	TRBJ2-6	TGTGCCACCAGCCAGGGAAGGGCTGGGGCCAACGTCCTGACTTTC	CATSQGRAGANVLTF
.	many	TRBV6-6	TRBJ1-2	TGTGCCAGCAGTTACTCCTCCCTTGGACGGACCGGCGGCTATGGCTACACCTTC	CASSYSSLGRTGGYGYTF
TRBD1	.	TRBV2	TRBJ1-6	TGTGCCAGCAGACCCGGGACAGGGCACTCACCCCTCCACTTT	CASRPGTGHSPLHF
TRBD1	.	TRBV30	TRBJ1-5	TGTGCCTGGAACCCGGGACAGGCCGACAATCAGCCCCAGCATTTT	CAWNPGQADNQPQHF
.	many	TRBV7-9	TRBJ1-4	TGTGCCAGCAGCTCTAGTTCTGACGAAAAACTGTTTTTT	CASSSSSDEKLFF
TRBD2	few	TRBV20-1	TRBJ2-2	TGCAGTGCTAGGGTCCTAGCGGAAGACACCGGGGAGCTGTCTTGG	CSARVLAEDTGELSW
TRBD1	.	TRBV5-1	TRBJ2-2	TGCGCCAGCACCTACAGGGGGTCGAACACCGGGGAGCTGTTTTTT	CASTYRGSNTGELFF
TRBD1	few	TRBV2	TRBJ1-5	TGTGCCAGCAGTGACCAGGGGGTGCAGCCCCAGCATTTT	CASSDQGVQPQHF
.	.	TRBV7-3	TRBJ1-5	TGTGCCAGCAGCTACCCGTACCCGTTCCTCAATCAGCCCCAGCATTTT	CASSYPYPFLNQPQHF
TRBD1	.	TRBV12-3/TRBV12-4	TRBJ1-5	TGTGCCAGCAGTACAGGGACAGTCCGGCCCCAGCATTTT	CASSTGTVRPQHF
TRBD2	many	TRBV2	TRBJ2-7	TGTGCCAGCAGCCGGTTTGATAGCGGGGAGAGCTCCTACGAGCAGTACTTC	CASSRFDSGESSYEQYF
TRBD1	.	TRBV20-1	TRBJ1-5	TGCAGTGCCAGCCAGCAGGGGGTTCGAAATAGCAATCAGCCCCAGCATTTT	CSASQQGVRNSNQPQHF
.	many	TRBV6-1	TRBJ1-6	TGTGCCACTACGGGACGGGGCGGATCACCCCTCCACTTT	CATTGRGGSPLHF
TRBD1	.	TRBV9	TRBJ1-1	TGTGCCAGTAGTACCGGGACAGGGGGCTCTGAAGCTTTCTTT	CASSTGTGGSEAFF
TRBD1	many	TRBV2	TRBJ1-5	TGTGCCAGCTTGGGACAGGGGAATCAGCCCCAGCATTTT	CASLGQGNQPQHF
.	.	TRBV29-1	TRBJ2-5	TGCAGCGTGGGCGAGGGGATTCGGGAGACCCAGTACTTC	CSVGEGIRETQYF
.	many	TRBV20-1	TRBJ1-1	TGCAGTGCTAGAGTCGTGGGTTGGGGCACTGAAGCTTTCTTT	CSARVVGWGTEAFF
.	.	TRBV12-3/TRBV12-4	TRBJ2-7	TGTGCCAGCAGTTTGGTACCTAGCTGTAGTTCCTACGAGCAGTACTTC	CASSLVPSCSSYEQYF
.	many	TRBV6-1	TRBJ1-6	TGTGCCAGCAGTGAAAGCGAAGGGGGTAATTCACCCCTCCACTTT	CASSESEGGNSPLHF
.	.	TRBV19	TRBJ2-3	TGTGCCAGTAAAAGATACGACACAGATACGCAGTATTTT	CASKRYDTDTQYF
TRBD2	.	TRBV7-8	TRBJ2-6	TGTGCCAGCCCCCCCGGGGGGTTTGGGCCCGGGAGCTCTGGGGCCAACGTCCTGACTTTC	CASPPGGFGPGSSGANVLTF
.	.	TRBV18	TRBJ1-1	TGTGCCAGCTCACCAGGACGGTTAGGCACTGAAGCTTTCTTT	CASSPGRLGTEAFF
TRBD1	.	TRBV15	TRBJ1-5	TGTGCCACCAGCAGAAACAGGGGAATCAACAATCAGCCCCAGCATTTT	CATSRNRGINNQPQHF
.	.	TRBV7-2	TRBJ2-5	TGTGCCAGCAGCTCCTCAGGGTTGGAGACCCAGTACTTC	CASSSSGLETQYF
.	.	TRBV5-1	TRBJ2-4	TGCGCCAGCAGCTTGGATCCAGGGGAAAACATTCAGTACTTC	CASSLDPGENIQYF
.	many	TRBV13	TRBJ2-7	TGTGCCAGCAGCTTAACAGGCGTCAACGAGCAGTACTTC	CASSLTGVNEQYF
.	.	TRBV5-4	TRBJ1-5	TGTGCCAGCAGCCCGCCCCCCCCAGGGGATAGCAATCAGCCCCAGCATTTT	CASSPPPPGDSNQPQHF
.	many	TRBV20-1	TRBJ2-2	TGCAGTGCGGGCAGGGGAGGGAGCACCGGGGAGCTGTTTTTT	CSAGRGGSTGELFF
TRBD1	many	TRBV5-1	TRBJ2-2	TGCGCCAGCAGCTTGGCCGTCAATTGGGGACAGTCGACCGGGGAGCTGTTTTTT	CASSLAVNWGQSTGELFF
.	.	TRBV20-1	TRBJ1-5	TGCAGTGCTATAGCGGGAGGTAGCAATCAGCCCCAGCATTTT	CSAIAGGSNQPQHF
TRBD1	.	TRBV19	TRBJ1-1	TGTGCCAGTAGCCCGGGGCAGGGGGCCTTTGAAGCTTTCTTT	CASSPGQGAFEAFF
.	.	TRBV7-8	TRBJ1-2	TGTGCCAGCAGCATAAGGGACGGCCACTATGGCTACACCTTC	CASSIRDGHYGYTF
.	.	TRBV11-1	TRBJ1-4	TGTGCCAGCAGCCCCCGGGTAGATGAAAAACTGTTTTTT	CASSPRVDEKLFF
.	.	TRBV10-3	TRBJ2-7	TGTGCCATCAGTGAAGTGGGGACCGCCTCCTACGAGCAGTACTTC	CAISEVGTASYEQYF
.	.	TRBV11-2	TRBJ2-5	TGTGCCAGCAGCTTAGGGCCTGGGGCTAGCAGTGGGACCCAGTACTTC	CASSLGPGASSGTQYF
.	.	TRBV3-1	TRBJ2-7	TGTGCCAGCAGCCATCTTCAGGGGACCTACGAGCAGTACTTC	CASSHLQGTYEQYF
TRBD1	once	TRBV5-5	TRBJ2-5	TGTGCCAGCAGAACAGGGGGGCGCCAAGAGACCCAGTACTTC	CASRTGGRQETQYF
.	many	TRBV6-1	TRBJ2-7	TGTGCCAGCAGCCACCGGGACCTCTACGAGCAGTACTTC	CASSHRDLYEQYF
TRBD2	many	TRBV5-1	TRBJ2-7	TGCGCCAGCAGCTTGTGGCCGCCGGGACTAGCGGCTTCCTACGAGCAGTACTTC	CASSLWPPGLAASYEQYF
TRBD1	.	TRBV15	TRBJ1-5	TGTGCCACCAGCAACTACAGGGGGAATCAGCCCCAGCATTTT	CATSNYRGNQPQHF
.	.	TRBV30	TRBJ1-2	TGTGCCTGGAGTGCACGGCTTCCGGTCTATGGCTACACCTTC	CAWSARLPVYGYTF
TRBD2	.	TRBV20-1	TRBJ2-3	TGCAGCCTGACTAGCGGGAGAAGGCGGAGCACAGATACGCAGTATTTT	CSLTSGRRRSTDTQYF
.	few	TRBV6-5	TRBJ1-5	TGTGCCAGCAGTTTTATTGGAGTGGGTGCCCCTTACGATCAGCCCCAGCATTTT	CASSFIGVGAPYDQPQHF
.	.	TRBV7-6	TRBJ1-1	TGTGCCAGCAGCCCCGGGGGTACATTGAACACTGAAGCTTTCTTT	CASSPGGTLNTEAFF
.	.	TRBV10-3	TRBJ1-6	TGTGCCATCAGTGAGGGTGGTGGGGTAGGTAATCAGCCCCTCCACTTT	CAISEGGGVGNQPLHF
.	many	TRBV29-1	TRBJ2-7	TGCAGCGCCCTACCGGGCTCCCACGAGCAGTACTTC	CSALPGSHEQYF
TRBD2	.	TRBV14	TRBJ2-5	TGTGCCAGCAGCCAAGAGCCGGGACTACGACAAGAGACCCAGTACTTC	CASSQEPGLRQETQYF
.	many	TRBV9	TRBJ1-1	TGTGCCAGCAGCGTAGAATCCCGCACTGAAGCTTTCTTT	CASSVESRTEAFF
.	many	TRBV4-1	TRBJ2-7	TGCGCCAGCAGCCAAGCGGAGGTCAACTACGAGCAGTACTTC	CASSQAEVNYEQYF
.	.	TRBV9	TRBJ2-5	TGTGCCAGCAGCACAACCGGGACAACTCAAGAGACCCAGTACTTC	CASSTTGTTQETQYF
TRBD2	.	TRBV29-1	TRBJ2-7	TGCAGCGTTGAAGGGGGGGGCTTAGCGGGGGTCGAGCAGTACTTC	CSVEGGGLAGVEQYF
.	few	TRBV5-1	TRBJ2-5	TGCGCCAGCAGCTCAGACCGGGAGACCCAGTACTTC	CASSSDRETQYF
.	.	TRBV2	TRBJ2-6	TGTGCCAGCAGTGAAGCGCGCGCAGTCTATGGGGCCAACGTCCTGACTTTC	CASSEARAVYGANVLTF
.	many	TRBV6-2/TRBV6-3	TRBJ2-5	TGTGCCAGCAGTTACAGAGCCCCCCAAGAGACCCAGTACTTC	CASSYRAPQETQYF
TRBD1	few	TRBV29-1	TRBJ1-6	TGCAGCGTTAGGCAGGGGGATTCACCCCTCCACTTT	CSVRQGDSPLHF
.	many	TRBV7-3	TRBJ2-2	TGTGCCAGCAGCTTCACGGGGCTACCTGACACCGGGGAGCTGTTTTTT	CASSFTGLPDTGELFF
.	many	TRBV12-3/TRBV12-4	TRBJ1-5	TGTGCCAGCAGACTCGGACAGAATCAGCCCCAGCATTTT	CASRLGQNQPQHF
.	.	TRBV5-1	TRBJ1-6	TGCGCCAGCAGCCAAGATTGGAGGGGCATGGATTCACCCCTCCACTTT	CASSQDWRGMDSPLHF
.	many	TRBV2	TRBJ1-5	TGTGCCAGCAGTGAAGGAGGGGGAATTGGGCCCCAGCATTTT	CASSEGGGIGPQHF
.	.	TRBV12-3/TRBV12-4	TRBJ2-5	TGTGCCAGCAGCCGTCAAGACAGTGAGACCCAGTACTTC	CASSRQDSETQYF